Shown below are 32 T cell receptor beta chains from a single sample sequenced in a study of T-cell reconstitution after alpha-beta-depleted transplantation in children. Using unique molecular identifiers, the investigators prepared the TCRbeta library. Each CDR3 protein gets one entry after TCRdb re-called the PCR reads with MiXCR. The sample gives around 140,000 distinct CDR3 sequences, more than 8% of which show up once; 15% to 20% is in the top ten. Sample: PBMCs, mostly from graft donor cells, taken 180 days after TCRalphabeta/CD19-depleted stem cell transplant. These receptors originate from a female patient between 2 and 15 years old who had a stem cell transplant for congenital amegakaryocytic thrombocytopenia, so the T cells may come from the graft donor.

This clonotype was picked up a small number of times. V gene TRBV5-5 combines with J gene TRBJ1-4, with TRBD1 matching 7 bases. The CDR3 runs 15 residues. V gave up 0 bases and J gave up 7 bases; unmatched junction bases: 6. Germline V gives CDR1 SGHKS, CDR2 YYEKEE (reference sequence). Written as DNA, the CDR3 is TGTGCCAGCAGCTTGGCCTTTACAGGGGCTGAAAAACTGTTTTTT. It encodes CASSLAFTGAEKLFF.

By share, this clonotype ranks as medium-sized. V is TRBV10-3 and J is TRBJ1-3; 7 positions match TRBD1. The V gene's germline CDR1 is ENHRY and CDR2 SYGVKD. The junction had 6 bases not matched to a gene; V was cut back by 2 bases and J by 2 bases. The CDR3 extends over 16 amino acids. CDR3 loop: CAISEPRGTTGNTIYF. The CDR3, as DNA: TGTGCCATCAGTGAGCCCAGGGGGACCACTGGAAACACCATATATTTT.

In its sample, this clonotype was seen many times. The chain carries TRBV5-6 and TRBJ1-4, with a tentative D call TRBD1 (5 bases). Germline V gives CDR1 SGHDT, CDR2 YYEEEE. Trimming removed 4 bases from V and 2 bases from J, with 12 bases in between. CDR3 size: 15 residues. The DNA of the CDR3 is TGTGCCAGCAGCCCGGGGGGAACGACTAATGAAAAACTGTTTTTT. Translating gives CASSPGGTTNEKLFF.

This clonotype was counted at least ten times. The genes are TRBV12-3 or TRBV12-4 and TRBJ2-6, with 7 bases that match TRBD1. V shed 1 base and J 5 bases; nucleotides not matched to a gene: 5. This CDR3 comprises 16 residues. The CDR3 bases are TGTGCCAGCAGTTTAGGGGGACAGCTCAGGGCCAACGTCCTGACTTTC. Amino acid sequence: CASSLGGQLRANVLTF.

This clonotype occurred a few times. This rearrangement joins TRBV20-1 to TRBJ1-1; D is perhaps TRBD1 (5 bases). The CDR3 spans 12 residues. Germline V gene data show CDR1 as DFQATT and CDR2 as SNEGSKA (reference sequence). Trimming stripped 5 bases from V and 2 bases from J, with 9 bases between. The DNA for the CDR3 is TGCAGTGCTGGGACGGCTAACACTGAAGCTTTCTTT. Protein: CSAGTANTEAFF.

The table lists this clonotype with a few counts. The chain links TRBV20-1 to TRBJ2-5, with D perhaps matching TRBD1 or TRBD2 (5 bases each). The CDR3 totals 15 residues. The V gene's germline CDR1 is DFQATT and CDR2 SNEGSKA (reference sequence). Trimming removed 2 bases at V and 2 bases at J, with 15 bases between. The CDR3 reads CSARSPAWGQETQYF. The CDR3 DNA is TGCAGTGCTAGAAGCCCCGCGTGGGGGCAAGAGACCCAGTACTTC.

At least ten counts were recorded for this clonotype. The chain recombines TRBV5-1 with TRBJ1-1; 7 bases line up with TRBD1. Germline CDR1 and CDR2: SGHRS and YFSETQ. The CDR3 runs to 16 residues. Trimming cost V 0 bases and J 0 bases; bases outside gene matches: 5. Here the CDR3 DNA reads TGCGCCAGCAGCTTGGTAGGACAGGTAATGAACACTGAAGCTTTCTTT. Protein product: CASSLVGQVMNTEAFF.

This chain joins TRBV4-1 and TRBJ2-1; 8 bases fit TRBD2. Trimming cost V 7 bases and J 4 bases; bases outside gene matches: 12. Germline CDR1 reads MGHRA; CDR2 reads YSYEKL. The CDR3 is 16 amino acids. The CDR3: CASNYLGGGAYNEQFF. CDR3 coding DNA: TGCGCCAGCAACTATCTCGGGGGGGGGGCGTACAATGAGCAGTTCTTC.

This chain uses TRBV7-2 with TRBJ2-1, with D perhaps matching TRBD1 (5 bases). Germline V gene sequence: CDR1 SGHTA, CDR2 FQGNSA. The CDR3 contains 13 residues. Trimming pared 3 bases from V and 5 bases from J, leaving 8 bases between. This chain's CDR3 is CASSFLGDNEQFF. The CDR3 nucleotides read TGTGCCAGCAGCTTTTTAGGGGACAATGAGCAGTTCTTC.

The chain is built from TRBV4-2 and TRBJ1-1; D is unresolved. The CDR3 runs 14 residues. V was trimmed by 1 base and J by 1 base, leaving 7 bases between them. The germline V gene encodes CDR1 LGHNA and CDR2 YNFKEQ. The CDR3 nucleotides are TGTGCCAGCAGCCAAGTTACAGAGAACACTGAAGCTTTCTTT. It specifies CASSQVTENTEAFF.

This rearrangement joins TRBV12-3 or TRBV12-4 to TRBJ2-7, with D unresolved. V dropped 4 bases and J dropped 0 bases, with 4 bases sitting between them. CDR3 length: 12 amino acids. Here the CDR3 DNA reads TGTGCCAGCAGTTCCTACTCCTACGAGCAGTACTTC. Translation gives CASSSYSYEQYF.

This clonotype was detected ten times or more. The chain joins TRBV12-3 or TRBV12-4 to TRBJ2-5; the D is unclear. Trimming removed 5 bases from V and 5 bases from J, with 12 bases in between. The CDR3 runs to 13 residues. Written as DNA, the CDR3 is TGTGCCAGCAGTACCGGGCAGAGGGAGACCCAGTACTTC. It is translated as CASSTGQRETQYF.

This clonotype came up many times. The rearrangement links TRBV9 to TRBJ2-3, with 12 bases identical to TRBD2. This CDR3 has 17 residues. Germline CDR1 and CDR2: SGDLS and YYNGEE. Trimming removed 4 bases from V and 4 bases from J; junction bases left unmatched: 10. For the CDR3, the DNA is TGTGCCAGCAGCAGCCGACTAGCGGGGGTTATGGCAGATACGCAGTATTTT. Amino acid sequence: CASSSRLAGVMADTQYF. Full variable domain (missing parts from reference TRBV9 and TRBJ2-3): DSGVTQTPKHLITATGQRVTLRCSPRSGDLSVYWYQQSLDQGLQFLIQYYNGEERAKGNILERFSAQQFPDLHSELNLSSLELGDSALYFCASSSRLAGVMADTQYFGPGTRLTVL.

The table lists this clonotype with many counts. The rearrangement joins TRBV7-2 to TRBJ2-1, with 9 bases that match TRBD2. Germline V gene sequence: CDR1 SGHTA, CDR2 FQGNSA. This CDR3 is 16 amino acids long. Germline trimming cut 1 base from V and 8 bases from J; bases unmatched to any gene: 9. CDR3 sequence (DNA): TGTGCCAGCAGCTTAGTGGCTAGCGGGGCGCGCGATGAGCAGTTCTTC. It yields the protein CASSLVASGARDEQFF.

The table lists this clonotype with many counts. The chain links TRBV27 to TRBJ2-1; D not certain. Germline V gives CDR1 MNHEY, CDR2 SMNVEV (reference sequence). The CDR3 spans 15 residues. V lost 11 bases and J 2 bases, leaving 19 bases between the germline ends. The CDR3 coding sequence is TGTGCCGCATCCCAATGGGTAGCAACCTACAATGAGCAGTTCTTC. This encodes CAASQWVATYNEQFF.

This clonotype was detected many times. This sequence joins TRBV12-3 or TRBV12-4 and TRBJ1-1; D perhaps matches TRBD1 (6 bases). The V and J ends lost 6 bases and 6 bases respectively, with 17 bases between them. There are 14 residues in the CDR3. This chain's CDR3 is CASRWTGAAAEAFF. In DNA, the CDR3 is TGTGCCAGCAGATGGACGGGGGCCGCGGCTGAAGCTTTCTTT.

This clonotype was seen many times. The J gene is TRBJ2-5, the V gene TRBV5-1, with D uncertain. The V gene lost 0 bases and the J gene lost 5 bases, with 17 bases spanning the gap. The CDR3 is 16 amino acids. From germline, CDR1 is SGHRS and CDR2 YFSETQ. The CDR3 bases are TGCGCCAGCAGCTTGGCCGTTTCCCGGAATAAGGAGACCCAGTACTTC. Translated, it gives CASSLAVSRNKETQYF.

As for this clonotype: This may be a read error, as it is one base from a much larger clone. V gene TRBV28 combines with J gene TRBJ1-5; D remains unclear. CDR1 and CDR2 (germline): MDHEN, SYDVKM. The CDR3 runs 15 residues. The CDR3 bases are TGTGCCAGCGGTTTTCGATCCTCCGGGTACCAGCCCCAGCATTTT. Protein product: CASGFRSSGYQPQHF.

The chain joins TRBV7-9 to TRBJ2-2, with D perhaps TRBD1 or TRBD2 (5 bases each). Trimming removed 7 bases from V and 9 bases from J, with 18 bases in between. Germline V lookup: CDR1 SEHNR, CDR2 FQNEAQ (reference sequence). There are 14 residues in the CDR3. CDR3 nucleotide sequence: TGTGCCAGCAACCCGGGGCAGATCCACCGGGAGCTGTTTTTT. Amino acids: CASNPGQIHRELFF.

This clonotype was seen many times. The chain couples TRBV11-2 to TRBJ2-1; TRBD1 aligns across 7 bases. CDR3 size: 15 residues. The V gene end was trimmed by 5 bases and the J gene end by 2 bases; junction bases not matched to a gene: 6. CDR1 and CDR2 from the germline V gene are SGHAT and FQNNGV. The CDR3 reads CASSQNRGPYNEQFF. The CDR3 bases are TGTGCCAGCAGCCAGAACAGGGGCCCCTACAATGAGCAGTTCTTC.

The chain couples TRBV24-1 to TRBJ2-2, with D uncertain. The CDR3 has 16 residues. Germline CDR1 is KGHDR and CDR2 is SFDVKD. Trimming pared 4 bases from V and 0 bases from J, leaving 11 bases between. CDR3 DNA sequence: TGTGCCACCAGTGACCCGAATGGGCCGAACACCGGGGAGCTGTTTTTT. Its translation: CATSDPNGPNTGELFF.

This clonotype was picked up many times. This chain connects TRBV5-1 to TRBJ2-7; 8 bases are shared with TRBD1. V gave up 1 base and J gave up 2 bases; unmatched junction bases: 11. Germline-derived CDR1 and CDR2 are SGHRS and YFSETQ. This CDR3 region has 17 residues. The CDR3 bases are TGCGCCAGCAGCTTGTCGAAGGTGCAGGGGGCTGCCTACGAGCAGTACTTC. Translating it yields CASSLSKVQGAAYEQYF.

This clonotype has more than one count but fewer than ten. The chain recombines TRBV7-2 with TRBJ2-7; tentatively, D is TRBD1 (6 bases). Germline V gene data show CDR1 as SGHTA and CDR2 as FQGNSA. This CDR3 comprises 14 residues. V lost 3 bases, J lost 1 base, and 10 bases lay in between. CDR3 residues: CASSFGTPSYEQYF. DNA of the CDR3: TGTGCCAGCAGCTTCGGGACACCATCCTACGAGCAGTACTTC.

The chain employs TRBV4-2 and TRBJ1-4, with 7 bases fitting TRBD1. The CDR3 spans 14 residues. In germline, CDR1 is LGHNA, CDR2 YNFKEQ. V was pared by 7 bases and J by 5 bases, with 7 bases of the junction left unmatched. CDR3 in DNA: TGTGCCAGCACCGTCAGGGGGGGGAATGAAAAACTGTTTTTT. Translating gives CASTVRGGNEKLFF.

This clonotype was recorded many times. V is TRBV11-3 and J is TRBJ2-1; 7 bases line up with TRBD2. Germline trimming cut 1 base from V and 8 bases from J; bases unmatched to any gene: 8. CDR1 is SGHNT, CDR2 YENEEA, per germline. This CDR3 contains 15 residues. The CDR3 loop is CASSLAAGVNDEQFF. Here the CDR3 DNA reads TGTGCCAGCAGCTTAGCGGCGGGAGTGAACGATGAGCAGTTCTTC.

This clonotype was seen a few times. The rearrangement uses TRBV24-1 and TRBJ2-1; maybe TRBD1 (5 bases). Germline CDR1 KGHDR, CDR2 SFDVKD. Between the trimmed V and J ends, which lost 5 bases and 2 bases, there was a span of 15 bases. The CDR3 covers 16 residues. CDR3 sequence reads: CATSGGQGGPYNEQFF. Written as DNA, the CDR3 is TGTGCCACCAGTGGTGGGCAGGGCGGACCCTACAATGAGCAGTTCTTC.

This clonotype came up many times. The V call is TRBV15, the J call TRBJ2-5; D unclear. The V end lost 3 bases, the J end lost 4 bases, and 9 bases lay between the germline ends. Germline assignment: CDR1 LNHNV and CDR2 YYDKDF (reference sequence). The CDR3 loop spans 13 amino acids. CDR3 in amino acids: CATSSSWAETQYF. As DNA, the CDR3 is TGTGCCACCAGCAGCTCGTGGGCAGAGACCCAGTACTTC. Full variable domain (outside the CDR3, taken from reference TRBV15 and TRBJ2-5): DAMVIQNPRYQVTQFGKPVTLSCSQTLNHNVMYWYQQKSSQAPKLLFHYYDKDFNNEADTPDNFQSRRPNTSFCFLDIRSPGLGDTAMYLCATSSSWAETQYFGPGTRLLVL.

This clonotype was counted many times. V gene TRBV18 combines with J gene TRBJ2-7; no firm D call. The CDR3 has 14 amino acids. V was shortened by 3 bases and J by 3 bases, with 12 bases between the two germline ends. Germline V gives CDR1 KGHSH, CDR2 LQKENI. CDR3 region: CASSPRTQVYEQYF. DNA of the CDR3: TGTGCCAGCTCACCTCGTACCCAGGTCTACGAGCAGTACTTC.

This clonotype was recorded at least ten times. The genes are TRBV27 and TRBJ1-2; unclear D gene. The CDR3 is made up of 16 amino acids. Germline lookup yields CDR1 MNHEY and CDR2 SMNVEV (reference sequence). Trimming removed 5 bases at V and 6 bases at J, with 22 bases between. CDR3 loop: CASSPAGFSSTNGYTF. DNA for the CDR3: TGTGCCAGCAGTCCTGCCGGGTTCTCATCGACCAATGGCTACACCTTC.

This sequence joins TRBV10-3 and TRBJ1-5, with unresolved D. The CDR3 runs to 14 residues. Trimming cost V 0 bases and J 4 bases, with 7 bases left between them. The germline CDR1 and CDR2 sequences are ENHRY and SYGVKD. CDR3: CAISESGWNQPQHF. CDR3 DNA sequence: TGTGCCATCAGTGAGTCAGGTTGGAATCAGCCCCAGCATTTT.

In regard to this clonotype: A single base separates this from a much larger clone, so it may be a read error. This sequence joins TRBV5-6 and TRBJ1-5; D is perhaps TRBD1 (6 bases). The CDR3 covers 15 residues. Trimming stripped 1 base from V and 5 bases from J, with 13 bases between. Germline V lookup: CDR1 SGHDT, CDR2 YYEEEE. CDR3 amino acids: CASSLQGHYDQPQHF. CDR3 DNA sequence: TGTGCCAGCAGCTTGCAGGGACACTACGATCAGCCCCAGCATTTT.

This clonotype appeared many times. The chain joins TRBV5-1 to TRBJ2-7; the match to TRBD2 covers 7 bases. The trim removed 0 bases at V and 0 bases at J, leaving 3 bases unmatched. The germline gives CDR1 SGHRS, CDR2 YFSETQ. The CDR3 consists of 15 residues. The CDR3 here is CASSLDSGFSYEQYF. The CDR3 nucleotides read TGCGCCAGCAGCTTGGATAGCGGGTTCTCCTACGAGCAGTACTTC.